The 9 T cell receptor beta chains reported below all come from one sample, sequenced in a study of blood T cell repertoires in COVID-19. Sequencing used immunoSEQ multiplex PCR; TCRdb keeps in-frame clones, though not all of them. This sample yields 150,000 to 200,000 clones, of which 75% to 90% are seen a single time; around 3.2% belongs to the top ten. The specimen was PBMCs or T cells enriched from blood (not recorded which). These receptors originate from a woman aged 55-70 years who had recovered from COVID-19.

This sequence joins TRBV2 and TRBJ1-4; tentative D call: TRBD1 (6 bases). Germline-derived CDR1 and CDR2 are SNHLY and FYNNEI. V was clipped by 1 base and J by 4 bases, with 13 bases between them. This CDR3 is 16 amino acids long. DNA for the CDR3: TGTGCCAGCAGTGAAGGTGCGGGCAGGGGTAATGAAAAACTGTTTTTT. Protein: CASSEGAGRGNEKLFF.

This chain connects TRBV24-1 to TRBJ1-2, with 9 nucleotides matching TRBD1. Germline V gene lookup returns CDR1 KGHDR and CDR2 SFDVKD. CDR3 size: 13 residues. Unmatched junction bases numbered 8, after V lost 9 bases and J lost 7 bases. The CDR3 bases are TGTGCCACCCATGGGGGACAGGGTTTTGGCTACACCTTC. Translation gives CATHGGQGFGYTF.

The chain couples TRBV30 to TRBJ2-7; 8 nucleotides line up with TRBD2. Germline trimming cut 3 bases from V and 3 bases from J; bases unmatched to any gene: 7. CDR3 length equals 14 residues. CDR1 GTSNPN and CDR2 SVGIG come from the germline V gene (reference sequence). The chain's CDR3 is CAWSEKRGSYEQYF. DNA for the CDR3: TGTGCCTGGAGCGAGAAGCGGGGGAGCTACGAGCAGTACTTC.

In this sample, this clone turned up a few times. V is TRBV21-1 and J is TRBJ2-3; the D segment call TRBD1 is taken from the table without a DNA check. TRBV21-1 is labeled a pseudogene. The CDR3 contains 15 residues. CDR3 sequence: CASSINRGQKDTQYF. CDR3 DNA sequence: TGTGCCAGCAGCATAAACAGGGGGCAGAAGGATACGCAGTATTTT.

The chain is built from TRBV5-1 and TRBJ2-1; possibly TRBD2 for D (5 bases). V lost 4 bases and J 5 bases, leaving 10 bases between the germline ends. Germline values: CDR1 SGHRS, CDR2 YFSETQ. The CDR3 has 13 residues. The CDR3 sequence: CASSAGLNNEQFF. CDR3 DNA sequence: TGCGCCAGCAGCGCTGGACTTAACAATGAGCAGTTCTTC. The variable domain in full, completed from reference TRBV5-1 and TRBJ2-1, reads KAGVTQTPRYLIKTRGQQVTLSCSPISGHRSVSWYQQTPGQGLQFLFEYFSETQRNKGNFPGRFSGRQFSNSRSEMNVSTLELGDSALYLCASSAGLNNEQFFGPGTRLTVL.

Only a few counts were recorded for this clone. CDR3 nucleotide sequence: TGTGCCAGCAGTGATCCGACTAGGTCCACAAAGACCCAGTACTTC. It encodes CASSDPTRSTKTQYF. The chain carries TRBV2 and TRBJ2-5; possible D gene TRBD2, 6 bases. The ends were cut back, 3 bases at V and 6 bases at J, with 17 bases in the middle. The CDR3 loop spans 15 amino acids. The germline V gene has CDR1 SNHLY and CDR2 FYNNEI.

The V gene is TRBV3-1 (or the pseudogene TRBV3-2), the J gene TRBJ2-1; 7 positions match TRBD2. In germline, CDR1 is LGHDT, CDR2 YNNKEL (reference sequence). J gave up 4 bases and V 6 bases, and 9 bases lay outside the gene matches. This CDR3 has 15 residues. CDR3 bases: TGTGCCAGCAGGGCCTTCGGGGGGTTTTACAATGAGCAGTTCTTC. This translates into CASRAFGGFYNEQFF.

The rearrangement links TRBV6-5 to TRBJ1-4, with TRBD1 matching over 10 bases. Looked up from germline, CDR1 is MNHEY and CDR2 is SVGAGI. Unmatched junction bases numbered 8, after V lost 10 bases and J lost 3 bases. This CDR3 comprises 15 residues. CDR3 sequence reads: CATTRDRGANEKLFF. In DNA, the CDR3 is TGTGCCACCACCCGGGACAGGGGAGCTAATGAAAAACTGTTTTTT.

J is TRBJ1-2 and V is TRBV5-1; 7 bases line up with TRBD1. Germline V CDR1 and CDR2: SGHRS, YFSETQ. Trimming removed 0 bases from V and 8 bases from J; junction bases left unmatched: 7. This CDR3 is 14 amino acids long. This chain's CDR3 is CASSLATGAEGYTF. In nucleotides, the CDR3 is TGCGCCAGCAGCTTGGCCACAGGGGCAGAGGGCTACACCTTC. Looking up the rest from reference TRBV5-1 and TRBJ1-2 gives the full variable domain: KAGVTQTPRYLIKTRGQQVTLSCSPISGHRSVSWYQQTPGQGLQFLFEYFSETQRNKGNFPGRFSGRQFSNSRSEMNVSTLELGDSALYLCASSLATGAEGYTFGSGTRLTVV.